The rows below give T cell receptor beta chains drawn from one sample of a study of blood T cell repertoires in COVID-19. Measured with immunoSEQ multiplex PCR; TCRdb has only the in-frame clones, and not every one. The sample includes 300,000 to 400,000 clones, 88% of them seen just once. The sample consisted of peripheral blood. These receptors originate from a woman in her 70s with COVID-19, enrolled during active disease. The CDR3 runs from the conserved cysteine through the conserved F or W. A D gene is named only where the DNA matches it firmly. Part of the rows lack a size; the others show once, few, many or a class for expanded clones.

clone_size d_call j_call v_call cdr3_nt cdr3_aa
- - TRBJ1-2 TRBV24-1 TGTGCCACCAGTGATTTAGCAGGGTATGGCTACACCTTC CATSDLAGYGYTF
few - TRBJ1-5 TRBV30 TGTGCCTGGAGTGTCAGTCAGAACAATCAGCCCCAGCATTTT CAWSVSQNNQPQHF
few - TRBJ1-2 TRBV21-1 TGTGCCAGCAGCAAACAACAGGGTTACGACTATGGCTACACCTTC CASSKQQGYDYGYTF
- - TRBJ2-7 TRBV4-3 TGCGCCAGCAGCCACAGGCTCTCCTACGAGCAGTACTTC CASSHRLSYEQYF
once TRBD1 TRBJ2-7 TRBV6-2/TRBV6-3 TGTGCCAGCAGTACCCCTGGACAGGGGAGCAACGAGCAGTACTTC CASSTPGQGSNEQYF
- - TRBJ2-7 TRBV24-1 TGTGCCACCAGTGATCCCGGGGGGCCCGCCTACGAGCAGTACTTC CATSDPGGPAYEQYF
once - TRBJ1-1 TRBV27 TGTGCCAGCAGTCCCTTTGGAGGGGTCAACACTGAAGCTTTCTTT CASSPFGGVNTEAFF
- - TRBJ1-4 TRBV2 TGTGCCAGCAGTGAAGCAGGGGTTAATGAAAAACTGTTTTTT CASSEAGVNEKLFF
once TRBD2 TRBJ2-1 TRBV5-1 TGCGCCAGCCTAAAACGAAATTGGGGGGGTGGCGATGAGCAGTTCTTC CASLKRNWGGGDEQFF
- TRBD2 TRBJ2-7 TRBV7-3 TGTGCCAGCACCCAAGCCCCAAGCGGGGGGGGAAGCTCCTACGAGCAGTACTTC CASTQAPSGGGSSYEQYF
- TRBD1 TRBJ1-2 TRBV28 TGTGCCAGCAGTCCAGGGACAGGGACCTATGGCTACACCTTC CASSPGTGTYGYTF
- - TRBJ1-4 TRBV5-1 TGCGCCAGCAGCTTTTCGGGGGAGAACGAAAAACTGTTTTTT CASSFSGENEKLFF
- TRBD1 TRBJ1-2 TRBV2 TGTGCCAGCAGCGACCGGGACAGTCCTTATGGCTACACCTTC CASSDRDSPYGYTF
- TRBD1 TRBJ1-6 TRBV30 TGTGCCTGGATGAGCCGAGACAGGGGATATAATTCACCCCTCCACTTT CAWMSRDRGYNSPLHF
once - TRBJ2-7 TRBV15 TGTGCCACCAGCAGAGATCCGGGGGTCGAGCAGTACTTC CATSRDPGVEQYF
- - TRBJ1-2 TRBV4-2 TGTGCCAGCAGCCAAGAGGCTGCTCCCTATGGCTACACCTTC CASSQEAAPYGYTF
- TRBD2 TRBJ2-3 TRBV3-1/TRBV3-2 TGTGCCAGCAGCCAAGATAGGGGGTCTAGCGGGGTCACAGATACGCAGTATTTT CASSQDRGSSGVTDTQYF
few TRBD1 TRBJ1-6 TRBV9 TGTGCCAGCAGCCCGGGACAGGGGGGTAATTCACCCCTCCACTTT CASSPGQGGNSPLHF
- - TRBJ1-5 TRBV5-6 TGTGCCAGCAGCTTGGTTTCGGGAAACCCCCAGCATTTT CASSLVSGNPQHF
- TRBD2 TRBJ2-3 TRBV4-1 TGCGCCAGCAGCCGGGAGGGGCAAGATACGCAGTATTTT CASSREGQDTQYF
- TRBD1 TRBJ2-1 TRBV11-3 TGTGCCAGCAGCTCCGGGACAGGGAGGTACAATGAGCAGTTCTTC CASSSGTGRYNEQFF
- - TRBJ2-5 TRBV9 TGTGCCAGCAGCTCTCAGCAGGGCCAAGAGACCCAGTACTTC CASSSQQGQETQYF
- TRBD2 TRBJ2-3 TRBV3-1/TRBV3-2 TGTGCCAGCAGCCAAGAAGGAGCGGGGAGCACAGATACGCAGTATTTT CASSQEGAGSTDTQYF
- - TRBJ1-2 TRBV6-6 TGTGCCAGCATAACAGGGACGAATGGCTACACCTTC CASITGTNGYTF
- TRBD2 TRBJ2-5 TRBV24-1 TGTGCCACCAGTGACACGGGACTAGCGGGGGGCCCACCTCCATACCGGGAGACCCAGTACTTC CATSDTGLAGGPPPYRETQYF
once - TRBJ1-2 TRBV6-5 TGTGCCAGCAGTTACTCGTGGTCAGTCTATGGCTACACCTTC CASSYSWSVYGYTF
- - TRBJ1-5 TRBV7-2 TGTGCCAGCAGCTTAAATAAGGAGTATCAGCCCCAGCATTTT CASSLNKEYQPQHF
- - TRBJ2-1 TRBV9 TGTGCCAGCAGCGCATCCAGGGCACCTTACAATGAGCAGTTCTTC CASSASRAPYNEQFF